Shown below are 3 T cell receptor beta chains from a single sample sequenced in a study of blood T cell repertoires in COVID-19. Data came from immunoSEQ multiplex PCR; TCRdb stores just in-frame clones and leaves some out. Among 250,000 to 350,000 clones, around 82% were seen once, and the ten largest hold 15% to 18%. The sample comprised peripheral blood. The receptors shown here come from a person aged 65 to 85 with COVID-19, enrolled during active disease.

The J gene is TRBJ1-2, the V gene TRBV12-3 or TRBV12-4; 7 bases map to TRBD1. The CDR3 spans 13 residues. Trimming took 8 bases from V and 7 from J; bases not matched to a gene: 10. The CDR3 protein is CASGDRALGGYTF. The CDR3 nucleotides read TGTGCCAGCGGCGACAGGGCTTTAGGTGGCTACACCTTC.

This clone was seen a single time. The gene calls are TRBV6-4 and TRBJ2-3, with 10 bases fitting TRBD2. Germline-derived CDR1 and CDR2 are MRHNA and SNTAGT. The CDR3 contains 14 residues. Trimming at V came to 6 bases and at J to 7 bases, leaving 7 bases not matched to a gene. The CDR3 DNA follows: TGTGCCAGCAGCCTAGCGGGAGCATTGAATACGCAGTATTTT. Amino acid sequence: CASSLAGALNTQYF.

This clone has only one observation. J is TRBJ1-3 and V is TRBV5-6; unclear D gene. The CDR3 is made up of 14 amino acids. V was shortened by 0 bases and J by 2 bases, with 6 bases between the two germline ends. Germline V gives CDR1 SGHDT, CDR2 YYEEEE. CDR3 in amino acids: CASSLGRTGNTIYF. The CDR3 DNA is TGTGCCAGCAGCTTGGGCAGAACTGGAAACACCATATATTTT.